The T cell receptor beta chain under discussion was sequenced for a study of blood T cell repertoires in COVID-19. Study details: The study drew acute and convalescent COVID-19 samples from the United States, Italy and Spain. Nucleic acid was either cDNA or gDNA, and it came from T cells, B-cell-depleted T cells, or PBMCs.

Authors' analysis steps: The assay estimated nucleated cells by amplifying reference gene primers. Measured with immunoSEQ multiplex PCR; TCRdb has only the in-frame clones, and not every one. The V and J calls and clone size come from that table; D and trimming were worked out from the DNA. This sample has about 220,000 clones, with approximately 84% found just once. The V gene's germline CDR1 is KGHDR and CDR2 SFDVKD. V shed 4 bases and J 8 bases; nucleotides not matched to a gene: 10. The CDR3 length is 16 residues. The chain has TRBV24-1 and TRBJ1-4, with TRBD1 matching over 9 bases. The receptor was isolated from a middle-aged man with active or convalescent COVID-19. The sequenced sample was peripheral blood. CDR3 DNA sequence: TGTGCCACCAGTGACTCGCCCGGGACAGGGAGAGAAAAACTGTTTTTT. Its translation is CATSDSPGTGREKLFF.